Listed here is a single TCR beta chain. Its antigen is still unknown. This sample was taken from a study of CD4 T cells in relation to SARS-CoV-2 and coronaviruses. Whole-study findings and limits: No crossreactivity against non-spike viral proteins was tested here.

Unexposed donor CD4+ T cells date from about 2010-2018, before the COVID-19 pandemic. Isolation of CD4+ T cells took place after around 11 days in culture. Each well had a few million PBMCs in around 4.9% human AB serum with IL-2. Fresh IL-2 medium replaced half the medium on days 3 and 7. Produced via immunoSEQ multiplex PCR; TCRdb's table is partial and in-frame only. The data hold some 19,000 clones, with over 65% observed a single time. CDR3 length: 15 residues. Germline V gene data show CDR1 as MNHEY and CDR2 as SVGAGI. V lost 0 bases to trimming and J lost 6 bases, with 15 bases between them. Specimen: CD4+ T cells from PBMCs, cultured in vitro. This TCR was sampled from a human donor in good health. This rearrangement joins TRBV6-5 to TRBJ2-7, with D perhaps TRBD2 (5 bases). The CDR3 DNA reads TGTGCCAGCAGTTACTCAGGAGGACCAGCCGCCGAGCAGTACTTC. This translates into CASSYSGGPAAEQYF.